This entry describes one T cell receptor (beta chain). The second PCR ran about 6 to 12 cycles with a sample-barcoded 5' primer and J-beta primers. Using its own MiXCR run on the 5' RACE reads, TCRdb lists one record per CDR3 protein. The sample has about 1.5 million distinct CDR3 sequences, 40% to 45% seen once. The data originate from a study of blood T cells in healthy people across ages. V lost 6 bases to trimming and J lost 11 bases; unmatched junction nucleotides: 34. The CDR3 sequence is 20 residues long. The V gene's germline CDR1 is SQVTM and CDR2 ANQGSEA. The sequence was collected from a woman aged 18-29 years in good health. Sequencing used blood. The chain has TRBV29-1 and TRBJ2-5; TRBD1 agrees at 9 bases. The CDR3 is CSVSPGTGMKRDYPLNEQYF. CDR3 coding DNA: TGCAGCGTAAGTCCCGGGACAGGGATGAAGCGGGACTACCCGCTTAATGAGCAGTACTTC.